This T cell receptor (beta chain) emerged from a study of T cell repertoires in cytomegalovirus infection. Study-wide background: CMV epitopes that were recently identified and HLA-C-restricted were used alongside well-studied HLA-B-restricted ones. Both CMV infection and a matching HLA type were indicated by public TCR beta signatures. Study-wide points: CMV carriers having the relevant HLA were flagged by cumulative public TCR beta family frequency. In two of eight donors, the top clonotype was HLA-C-restricted CMV-specific.

The CDR3 sequence is 13 residues long. Trimming removed 7 bases from V and 2 bases from J, with 10 bases in between. Germline V gene data show CDR1 as SNHLY and CDR2 as FYNNEI. About this clonotype itself: Antigen unknown.

One entry per CDR3 protein results from TCRdb running MiXCR on the reads. The sample includes about half a million distinct CDR3 sequences, 30% to 40% of them seen just once. This specimen was cultured PBMCs, taken from culture after CMV antigen stimulation. This receptor was obtained from a human donor in good health (CMV status not recorded). Some clones in this sample may be carry-over from other donors' samples. The chain joins TRBV2 to TRBJ2-3; perhaps TRBD1 as D (6 bases). In DNA, the CDR3 is TGTGCCAGCACCAGGGGATCCACAGATACGCAGTATTTT. Translated, it gives CASTRGSTDTQYF.